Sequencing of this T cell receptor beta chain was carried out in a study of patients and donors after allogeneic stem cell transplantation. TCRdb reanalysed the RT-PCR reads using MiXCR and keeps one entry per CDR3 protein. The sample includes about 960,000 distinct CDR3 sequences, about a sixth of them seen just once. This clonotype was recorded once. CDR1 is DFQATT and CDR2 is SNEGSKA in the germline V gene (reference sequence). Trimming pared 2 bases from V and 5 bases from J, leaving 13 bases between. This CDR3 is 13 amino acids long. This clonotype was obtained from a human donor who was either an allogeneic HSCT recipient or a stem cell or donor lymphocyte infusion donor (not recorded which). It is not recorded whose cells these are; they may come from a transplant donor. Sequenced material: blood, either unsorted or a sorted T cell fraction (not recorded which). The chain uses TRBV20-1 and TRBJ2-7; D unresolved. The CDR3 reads CSARNLRENEQYF. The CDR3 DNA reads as TGCAGTGCTAGAAATTTAAGGGAAAACGAGCAGTACTTC.